Shown below are 24 T cell receptor beta chains from a single sample sequenced in a study of CD8 T cells in ankylosing spondylitis. TCRdb processed the 5' RACE reads anew with MiXCR; each CDR3 protein has one entry. This sample yields some 240,000 distinct CDR3 sequences, of which 20% to 30% are seen a single time; approximately 0.61% belongs to the top ten. The sequencing input was blood, either unsorted or a sorted T cell fraction (not recorded which). All receptors derive from a male donor with ankylosing spondylitis or in good health (not recorded which).

This chain joins TRBV7-2 and TRBJ2-5; 7 bases agree with TRBD2. J gave up 1 base and V 6 bases, and 8 bases lay outside the gene matches. The germline gives CDR1 SGHTA, CDR2 FQGNSA. The CDR3 is 15 amino acids. In nucleotides, the CDR3 is TGTGCCAGCAGTAGGAGCGGGGTGCCCCAAGAGACCCAGTACTTC. Translation gives CASSRSGVPQETQYF. The full variable domain, completed using reference TRBV7-2 and TRBJ2-5, is GAGVSQSPSNKVTEKGKDVELRCDPISGHTALYWYRQSLGQGLEFLIYFQGNSAPDKSGLPSDRFSAERTGGSVSTLTIQRTQQEDSAVYLCASSRSGVPQETQYFGPGTRLLVL.

This clonotype was counted ten times or more. This chain joins TRBV7-2 and TRBJ2-1; unclear D gene. This CDR3 comprises 14 residues. Germline loops: CDR1 SGHTA, CDR2 FQGNSA. Trimming removed 3 bases from V and 5 bases from J, with 11 bases in between. The CDR3 coding sequence is TGTGCCAGCAGCTTTTCCAGACTTGACAATGAGCAGTTCTTC. It encodes CASSFSRLDNEQFF. Filled out from reference TRBV7-2 and TRBJ2-1, the complete variable domain reads GAGVSQSPSNKVTEKGKDVELRCDPISGHTALYWYRQSLGQGLEFLIYFQGNSAPDKSGLPSDRFSAERTGGSVSTLTIQRTQQEDSAVYLCASSFSRLDNEQFFGPGTRLTVL.

The chain recombines TRBV28 with TRBJ1-2; D gene ambiguous. V was pared by 4 bases and J by 2 bases, with 8 bases between. This CDR3 is 13 amino acids long. Germline CDR1 and CDR2: MDHEN and SYDVKM. The CDR3 nucleotides read TGTGCCAGCAGTTCCTCCGAGAACTATGGCTACACCTTC. Translating it yields CASSSSENYGYTF.

The genes are TRBV27 and TRBJ2-2; the D gene is possibly TRBD1 (6 bases). The V gene lost 6 bases and the J gene lost 6 bases, with 14 bases spanning the gap. The CDR3 sequence is 14 residues long. Per the germline V gene, CDR1 is MNHEY and CDR2 is SMNVEV (reference sequence). CDR3 region: CASSQNRAAGELFF. Written as DNA, the CDR3 is TGTGCCAGCAGCCAAAACAGGGCCGCCGGGGAGCTGTTTTTT.

In this sample, this clonotype turned up a few times. This chain links TRBV20-1 with TRBJ2-3, with unresolved D. Deletions cut 5 bases from V and 1 base from J, with 7 bases between. The CDR3 contains 12 residues. Germline CDR1 is DFQATT and CDR2 is SNEGSKA (reference sequence). In DNA, the CDR3 is TGCAGTGCTCCCCCCGGCACAGATACGCAGTATTTT. As protein: CSAPPGTDTQYF.

The table lists this clonotype with a few counts. The rearrangement uses TRBV5-1 and TRBJ2-7; D is unresolved. V was shortened by 1 base and J by 6 bases, with 11 bases between the two germline ends. Germline CDR1 SGHRS, CDR2 YFSETQ. The CDR3 runs 13 residues. The CDR3 reads CASSLLGSSEQYF. DNA of the CDR3: TGCGCCAGCAGCTTGCTCGGAAGCAGCGAGCAGTACTTC.

The V gene is TRBV29-1, the J gene TRBJ2-3; TRBD1 aligns across 8 bases. Losses at the gene ends were 6 bases for V and 3 bases for J; bases not matched to a gene: 8. Germline V gene lookup returns CDR1 SQVTM and CDR2 ANQGSEA. The CDR3 runs 14 residues. CDR3 bases: TGCAGCGTGGATAGAGGACAGGGAACAGATACGCAGTATTTT. Its translation is CSVDRGQGTDTQYF.

This clonotype showed up just a few times. The chain has TRBV6-1 and TRBJ2-5; 12 bases line up with TRBD1. Looked up from germline, CDR1 is MNHNS and CDR2 is SASEGT. This CDR3 has 16 amino acids. The V and J ends lost 5 bases and 5 bases, in that order; junction bases with no gene match: 9. The CDR3 loop is CASSRTGQGAEETQYF. The CDR3 DNA follows: TGTGCCAGCAGTCGAACGGGACAGGGGGCTGAGGAGACCCAGTACTTC.

This clonotype occurred a few times. V is TRBV20-1 and J is TRBJ2-3; D is unresolved. CDR1 DFQATT and CDR2 SNEGSKA come from the germline V gene (reference sequence). V lost 7 bases and J lost 7, with 9 bases in between. This CDR3 is 10 amino acids long. For the CDR3, the DNA is TGCAGTGTTATGCTTCATACGCAGTATTTT. Its translation: CSVMLHTQYF.

This clonotype showed up many times. The J gene is TRBJ2-1, the V gene TRBV6-2 or TRBV6-3; possible D gene TRBD2, 7 bases. Germline V lookup: CDR1 MNHEY, CDR2 SVGEGT. V lost 8 bases and J 6 bases, leaving 20 bases between the germline ends. This CDR3 spans 15 amino acids. This chain's CDR3 is CASEEEGGAVNEQFF. The CDR3 nucleotides read TGTGCCAGCGAGGAGGAAGGGGGGGCGGTCAATGAGCAGTTCTTC.

This clonotype was recorded at least ten times. The chain couples TRBV14 to TRBJ2-1, with 8 bases lining up with TRBD2. V dropped 1 base and J dropped 4; count of bases not matched to a gene: 6. In germline, CDR1 is SGHDN, CDR2 FVKESK. The CDR3 is 16 amino acids. The CDR3 region has the DNA TGTGCCAGCAGCCAAGTGGGGACTAGAGGGTACAATGAGCAGTTCTTC. It is translated as CASSQVGTRGYNEQFF.

The rearrangement uses TRBV12-3 or TRBV12-4 and TRBJ2-7; weak D call: TRBD1 (6 bases). The CDR3 sequence is 15 residues long. The V end lost 1 base, the J end lost 6 bases, and 16 bases lay between the germline ends. CDR3 DNA sequence: TGTGCCAGCAGTTTAGGTCCCACAGGGTTGGGCGAGCAGTACTTC. Its translation: CASSLGPTGLGEQYF.

This clonotype appeared many times. This rearrangement joins TRBV3-1 to TRBJ1-1, with D unresolved. Germline V gene sequence: CDR1 LGHDT, CDR2 YNNKEL (reference sequence). This CDR3 contains 11 residues. The germline V and J ends were trimmed by 2 bases and 5 bases, with 3 bases remaining between them. Here the CDR3 reads CASSQKTEAFF. Here the CDR3 DNA reads TGTGCCAGCAGCCAAAAAACTGAAGCTTTCTTT.

This clonotype occurred many times. This sequence joins TRBV12-3 or TRBV12-4 and TRBJ1-1; possibly TRBD1 for D (5 bases). V lost 6 bases and J lost 10, with 15 bases in between. This CDR3 has 12 residues. The CDR3 region is CASSYDPGGAFF. Written as DNA, the CDR3 is TGTGCCAGCAGCTATGACCCTGGGGGAGCTTTCTTT.

This clonotype was detected a few times. The V gene is TRBV29-1, the J gene TRBJ1-2; D remains unclear. The germline CDR1 and CDR2 sequences are SQVTM and ANQGSEA. The CDR3 contains 12 residues. V dropped 4 bases and J dropped 0 bases, with 6 bases sitting between them. CDR3 bases: TGCAGCGTTGGGTTTACTAACTATGGCTACACCTTC. Translating gives CSVGFTNYGYTF.

This clonotype came up many times. The chain couples TRBV7-2 to TRBJ2-3; 8 nucleotides align to TRBD1. V shed 3 bases and J 6 bases; nucleotides not matched to a gene: 2. Germline V gene sequence: CDR1 SGHTA, CDR2 FQGNSA. The CDR3 length is 13 residues. In DNA, the CDR3 is TGTGCCAGCAGCTTGGGACAGGCGGATACGCAGTATTTT. This codes for CASSLGQADTQYF.

The chain uses TRBV29-1 and TRBJ2-7, with no clear D. With 4 bases removed from V and 7 bases from J, the gap between germline ends came to 14 bases. CDR3 length equals 12 residues. Per germline, CDR1 SQVTM and CDR2 ANQGSEA. The CDR3 protein is CSVGTDDREQYF. The CDR3 DNA reads as TGCAGCGTTGGGACGGACGATCGGGAGCAGTACTTC.

This clonotype was counted at least ten times. The V call is TRBV2, the J call TRBJ2-7, with TRBD1 matching 8 bases. The CDR3 has 13 amino acids. Trimming at V came to 8 bases and at J to 3 bases, leaving 6 bases not matched to a gene. Germline values: CDR1 SNHLY, CDR2 FYNNEI. The CDR3 loop reads CASAPGQGYEQYF. For the CDR3, the DNA is TGTGCCAGCGCCCCAGGACAGGGCTACGAGCAGTACTTC.

The V and J genes are TRBV10-1 and TRBJ2-7; D possibly corresponds to TRBD1 (5 bases). V was trimmed by 3 bases and J by 0 bases, leaving 6 bases between them. Germline CDR1 reads WNHNN; CDR2 reads SYGVQD (reference sequence). This CDR3 region has 13 residues. CDR3 protein: CASSDRDSYEQYF. The CDR3 coding sequence is TGCGCCAGCAGTGACAGGGACTCCTACGAGCAGTACTTC.

This clonotype was counted at least ten times. This sequence joins TRBV14 and TRBJ2-7; D gene uncertain. Trimming took off 0 bases at V and 7 bases at J, with 10 bases between the two ends. Germline assignment: CDR1 SGHDN and CDR2 FVKESK. This CDR3 is 13 amino acids long. The CDR3 DNA follows: TGTGCCAGCAGCCAAGATATAATGGGGGAGCAGTACTTC. Translating it yields CASSQDIMGEQYF.

At least ten counts were recorded for this clonotype. The chain employs TRBV12-3 or TRBV12-4 and TRBJ2-3; D gene ambiguous. Between the trimmed V and J ends, which lost 3 bases and 1 base, there was a span of 11 bases. This CDR3 contains 15 residues. Here the CDR3 DNA reads TGTGCCAGCAGTTTGGTCGGTCGCGGCACAGATACGCAGTATTTT. Residues: CASSLVGRGTDTQYF.

The J gene is TRBJ2-2, the V gene TRBV6-1; 8 bases line up with TRBD2. Germline V lookup: CDR1 MNHNS, CDR2 SASEGT. This CDR3 has 16 amino acids. After removal of 6 bases from V and 5 bases from J, the junction contained 11 bases not matched to a gene. The CDR3 reads CASSQAGTSYTGELFF. CDR3 DNA: TGTGCCAGCAGCCAGGCCGGGACTAGTTATACCGGGGAGCTGTTTTTT.

This clonotype appeared a few times. The DNA for the CDR3 is TGTGCCAGCAGTCCAGGGACAGGGTTCTACAATGAGCAGTTCTTC. The encoded protein is CASSPGTGFYNEQFF. The chain is built from TRBV12-3 or TRBV12-4 and TRBJ2-1; the match to TRBD1 covers 9 bases. The V and J ends lost 5 bases and 3 bases, in that order; junction bases with no gene match: 5. CDR3 length: 15 residues.

This clonotype was seen many times. The rearrangement uses TRBV7-3 and TRBJ2-3, with 7 nucleotides matching TRBD2. The germline CDR1 and CDR2 sequences are SGHTA and FQGTGA. V gave up 5 bases and J gave up 3 bases; unmatched junction bases: 8. The CDR3 has 15 amino acids. The CDR3 DNA sequence: TGTGCCAGCAGCCCTCGGACTAGTAGAACAGATACGCAGTATTTT. Protein product: CASSPRTSRTDTQYF.